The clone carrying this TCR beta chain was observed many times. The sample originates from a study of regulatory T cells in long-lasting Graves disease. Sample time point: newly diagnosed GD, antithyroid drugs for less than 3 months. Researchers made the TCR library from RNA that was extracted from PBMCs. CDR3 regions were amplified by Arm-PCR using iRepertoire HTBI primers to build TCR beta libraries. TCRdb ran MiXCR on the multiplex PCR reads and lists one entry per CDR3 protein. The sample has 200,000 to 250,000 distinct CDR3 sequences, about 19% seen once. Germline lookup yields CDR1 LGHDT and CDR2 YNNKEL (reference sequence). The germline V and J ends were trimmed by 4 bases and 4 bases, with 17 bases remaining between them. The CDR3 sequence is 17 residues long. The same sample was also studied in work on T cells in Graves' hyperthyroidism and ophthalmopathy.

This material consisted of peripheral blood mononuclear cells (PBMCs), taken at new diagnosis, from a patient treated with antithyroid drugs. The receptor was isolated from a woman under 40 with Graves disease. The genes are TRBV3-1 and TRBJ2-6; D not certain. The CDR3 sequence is CASSPGKGYSGANVLTF. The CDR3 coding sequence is TGTGCCAGCAGCCCTGGGAAAGGGTACTCGGGGGCCAACGTCCTGACTTTC.